These 15 T cell receptor beta chains came from one sample sequenced in a study of CD8 T cells in Susac syndrome. The RNA input was 0.5 to 1 ug, and it was reverse transcribed with random hexamers. TCRdb fed the immunoSEQ multiplex PCR reads into MiXCR, producing one record per CDR3 protein. Among 150,000 to 160,000 distinct CDR3 sequences listed, nearly 97% were seen once. Material for sequencing was CD8+ T cells from PBMCs. All receptors come from a human donor with multiple sclerosis.

The rearrangement uses TRBV12-3 or TRBV12-4 and TRBJ1-1; D gene unclear. V was pared by 6 bases and J by 0 bases, with 11 bases between. CDR3 length: 14 amino acids. CDR3 DNA: TGTGCCAGCAGCCTCACTGTTTTGAACACTGAAGCTTTCTTT. This gives the protein CASSLTVLNTEAFF.

V and J are TRBV6-4 and TRBJ1-1; D may be TRBD1 (5 bases). Germline CDR1 MRHNA, CDR2 SNTAGT. The CDR3 totals 12 residues. V gave up 6 bases and J gave up 3 bases, with 8 bases separating them. CDR3: CASRGGDTEAFF. The CDR3 DNA is TGTGCCAGCAGAGGAGGGGACACTGAAGCTTTCTTT.

The chain uses TRBV6-6 and TRBJ2-3; tentatively, D is TRBD2 (5 bases). The germline V and J ends were trimmed by 10 bases and 4 bases, with 6 bases remaining between them. The CDR3 runs 10 residues. Germline CDR1 MNHNY, CDR2 SVGAGI (reference sequence). Written as DNA, the CDR3 is TGTGCCATCGGGGCAGATACGCAGTATTTT. This encodes CAIGADTQYF.

This chain uses TRBV2 with TRBJ2-3, with TRBD1 as a possible D gene (5 bases). V lost 7 bases to trimming and J lost 5 bases, with 13 bases between them. CDR1 and CDR2 from the germline V gene are SNHLY and FYNNEI. The CDR3 loop spans 13 amino acids. The CDR3 sequence: CASTSREGDTQYF. In DNA form, the CDR3 reads TGTGCCAGCACGAGCAGGGAAGGAGATACGCAGTATTTT.

Concerning this clonotype: At one end, the junction sequence differs from germline, possibly due to a read error. This chain links TRBV5-4 with TRBJ2-3; D perhaps matches TRBD1 (5 bases). In germline, CDR1 is SGHNT, CDR2 YYREEE (reference sequence). This CDR3 is 15 amino acids long. In DNA, the CDR3 is TGTGCCAGCAGCTGGGGCGTTAGAGGCACGGATACGCAGTATTTT. It specifies CASSWGVRGTDTQYF.

The V and J genes are TRBV5-1 and TRBJ1-2, with 7 bases aligning to TRBD1. CDR1 is SGHRS and CDR2 is YFSETQ in the germline V gene. V trimming: 5 bases; J trimming: 6 bases; junction bases outside the gene matches: 4. The CDR3 runs to 12 residues. The CDR3: CASRTGTDGYTF. In DNA, the CDR3 is TGCGCCAGCAGGACCGGGACAGATGGCTACACCTTC.

This chain uses TRBV29-1 with TRBJ1-2; 8 nucleotides align to TRBD1. The germline V gene has CDR1 SQVTM and CDR2 ANQGSEA. V shed 2 bases, J shed 5 bases, and the junction held 1 base outside the gene matches. The CDR3 is made up of 12 amino acids. The CDR3: CSVEQGAYGYTF. CDR3 DNA sequence: TGCAGCGTTGAACAGGGGGCATATGGCTACACCTTC.

V usage is TRBV9 and J usage is TRBJ1-5; D is perhaps TRBD1 (5 bases). Germline V gives CDR1 SGDLS, CDR2 YYNGEE. Trimming pared 3 bases from V and 3 bases from J, leaving 10 bases between. CDR3 length: 14 amino acids. The CDR3 DNA sequence: TGTGCCAGCAGCGAGGGACCGAACAATCAGCCCCAGCATTTT. This translates into CASSEGPNNQPQHF.

The chain uses TRBV15 and TRBJ1-1; TRBD1 agrees at 7 bases. CDR1 LNHNV and CDR2 YYDKDF come from the germline V gene (reference sequence). V was pared by 3 bases and J by 5 bases, with 6 bases of the junction left unmatched. This CDR3 has 14 amino acids. CDR3 loop: CATSSLPGGTEAFF. The DNA for the CDR3 is TGTGCCACCAGCAGTCTCCCAGGGGGGACTGAAGCTTTCTTT.

In this sample, this clonotype turned up once. The rearrangement joins TRBV30 to TRBJ2-1; D unclear. Trimming shortened V by 2 bases and J by 10 bases, and 15 bases separated the two germline ends. Germline V gene lookup returns CDR1 GTSNPN and CDR2 SVGIG (reference sequence). The length of the CDR3 is 13 residues. CDR3 coding DNA: TGTGCCTGGAGTAGTGACCCTTACACCGAGCAGTTCTTC. Its translation is CAWSSDPYTEQFF.

On this clonotype: At one boundary the junction diverges from the germline segment, which might be a read error. The chain couples TRBV7-7 to TRBJ2-7, with D perhaps TRBD2 (6 bases). There are 15 residues in the CDR3. Germline V gene sequence: CDR1 SSHAT, CDR2 FNYEAQ (reference sequence). The CDR3 protein is CASSILYGSSYEQYF. The CDR3 DNA follows: TGTGCTAGCAGCATACTCTACGGGAGCTCCTACGAGCAGTACTTC.

The chain has TRBV7-2 and TRBJ2-3; 14 bases line up with TRBD2. Germline V gene data show CDR1 as SGHTA and CDR2 as FQGNSA. With V trimmed by 2 bases and J by 5 bases, 6 bases remained unmatched. The CDR3 has 17 residues. The CDR3 DNA follows: TGTGCCAGCAGCTTAATGACTAGCGGGGGGGCCGTAGATACGCAGTATTTT. This encodes CASSLMTSGGAVDTQYF.

The chain uses TRBV29-1 and TRBJ2-3; 10 bases agree with TRBD2. CDR3 size: 20 residues. CDR1 is SQVTM, CDR2 ANQGSEA, per germline. Unmatched junction bases numbered 23, after V lost 6 bases and J lost 2 bases. Here the CDR3 reads CSVELGATSGEFRDTDTQYF. CDR3 DNA sequence: TGCAGCGTCGAATTGGGGGCTACTAGCGGGGAATTTCGAGACACAGATACGCAGTATTTT.

The rearrangement uses TRBV6-2 or TRBV6-3 and TRBJ2-7; D may be TRBD2 (5 bases). There are 15 residues in the CDR3. Per germline, CDR1 MNHEY and CDR2 SVGEGT. The germline V and J ends were trimmed by 4 bases and 5 bases, with 18 bases remaining between them. In nucleotides, the CDR3 is TGTGCCAGCAGTTCCGCGGGCCCGGCTTACCACGAGCAGTACTTC. Translation: CASSSAGPAYHEQYF.

V usage is TRBV15 and J usage is TRBJ2-7; possible D gene TRBD2, 5 bases. CDR3 size: 13 residues. Per the germline V gene, CDR1 is LNHNV and CDR2 is YYDKDF (reference sequence). The ends were cut back, 1 base at V and 12 bases at J, with 16 bases in the middle. For the CDR3, the DNA is TGTGCCACCAGCAGAGTAGCGATGATAGACCCGTACTTC. Amino acids: CATSRVAMIDPYF.